This TCR beta chain was observed in a study of PD-1 blockade in classical Hodgkin lymphoma. CDR3 length: 15 residues. V was pared by 0 bases and J by 12 bases, with 21 bases between. The V gene's germline CDR1 is SGHNT and CDR2 YYREEE (reference sequence). Findings of the study overall: The authors have not defined what causes the repertoire differences, possibly disease activity or prior therapy. CD4+ TCR diversity, unlike CD8+, climbed significantly by C4D1. Before treatment, complete responders showed about the same diversity as newly diagnosed patients. Nivolumab initiated under 1 year post-ASCT led to patient exclusion.

Remarks on this clone: Its antigen is unidentified.

TCRdb keeps only in-frame clones here, not all; method: immunoSEQ multiplex PCR. The table lists roughly 13,000 clones, about 90% of them singletons, with 8% to 11% in the top ten. There was relapse after autologous stem cell transplantation in every patient, and there was variation in brentuximab vedotin exposure. The chain recombines TRBV5-4 with TRBJ1-1, with a possible D match to TRBD1 (5 bases). This material consisted of peripheral blood mononuclear cells (PBMCs), taken at baseline. The source is a human donor with classical Hodgkin lymphoma. This chain's CDR3 is CASSLEGLLSGATFF. For the CDR3, the DNA is TGTGCCAGCAGCTTGGAAGGGCTACTATCCGGGGCGACTTTCTTT. Looking up the rest from reference TRBV5-4 and TRBJ1-1 gives the full variable domain: ETGVTQSPTHLIKTRGQQVTLRCSSQSGHNTVSWYQQALGQGPQFIFQYYREEENGRGNFPPRFSGLQFPNYSSELNVNALELDDSALYLCASSLEGLLSGATFFGQGTRLTVV.